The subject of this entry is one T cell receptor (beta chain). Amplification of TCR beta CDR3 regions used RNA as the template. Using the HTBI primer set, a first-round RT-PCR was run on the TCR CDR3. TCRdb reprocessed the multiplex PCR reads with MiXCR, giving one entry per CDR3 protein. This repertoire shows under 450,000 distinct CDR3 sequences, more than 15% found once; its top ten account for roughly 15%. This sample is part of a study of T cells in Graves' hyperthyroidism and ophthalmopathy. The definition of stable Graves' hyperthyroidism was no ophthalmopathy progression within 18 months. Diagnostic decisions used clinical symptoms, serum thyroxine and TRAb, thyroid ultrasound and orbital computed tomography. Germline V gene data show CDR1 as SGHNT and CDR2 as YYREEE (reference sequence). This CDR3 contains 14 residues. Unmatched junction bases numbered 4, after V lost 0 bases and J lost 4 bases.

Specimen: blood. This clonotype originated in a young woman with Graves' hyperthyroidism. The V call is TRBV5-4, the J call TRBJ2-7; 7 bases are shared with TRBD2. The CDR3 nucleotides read TGTGCCAGCAGCTTGGACAGCGGGGTGTACGAGCAGTACTTC. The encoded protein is CASSLDSGVYEQYF.